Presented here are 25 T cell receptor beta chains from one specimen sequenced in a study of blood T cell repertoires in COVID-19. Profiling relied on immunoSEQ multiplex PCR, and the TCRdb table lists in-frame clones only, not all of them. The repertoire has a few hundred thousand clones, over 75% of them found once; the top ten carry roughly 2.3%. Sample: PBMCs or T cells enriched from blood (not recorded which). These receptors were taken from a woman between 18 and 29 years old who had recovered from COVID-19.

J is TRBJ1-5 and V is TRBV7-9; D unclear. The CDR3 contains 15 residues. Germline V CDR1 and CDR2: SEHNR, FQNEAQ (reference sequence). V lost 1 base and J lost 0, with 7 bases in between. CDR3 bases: TGTGCCAGCAGCTTAGGGGCGCTTAGCAATCAGCCCCAGCATTTT. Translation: CASSLGALSNQPQHF.

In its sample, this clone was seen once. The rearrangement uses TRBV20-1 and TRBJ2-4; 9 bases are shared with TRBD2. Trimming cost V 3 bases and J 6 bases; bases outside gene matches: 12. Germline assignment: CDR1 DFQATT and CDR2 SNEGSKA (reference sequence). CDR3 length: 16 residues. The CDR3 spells CSASEASGAASNIQYF. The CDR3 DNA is TGCAGTGCTAGTGAGGCTAGCGGGGCAGCTTCAAACATTCAGTACTTC.

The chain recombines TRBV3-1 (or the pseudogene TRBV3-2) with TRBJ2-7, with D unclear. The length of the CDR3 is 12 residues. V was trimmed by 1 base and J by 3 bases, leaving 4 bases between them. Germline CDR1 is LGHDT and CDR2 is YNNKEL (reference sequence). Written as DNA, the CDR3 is TGTGCCAGCAGCCAAGTAGTCTACGAGCAGTACTTC. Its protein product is CASSQVVYEQYF.

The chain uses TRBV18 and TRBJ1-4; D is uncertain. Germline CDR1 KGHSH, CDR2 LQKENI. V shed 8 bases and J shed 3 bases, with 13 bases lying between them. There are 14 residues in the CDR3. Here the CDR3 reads CASTKEGANEKLFF. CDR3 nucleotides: TGTGCCAGCACAAAAGAGGGAGCTAATGAAAAACTGTTTTTT.

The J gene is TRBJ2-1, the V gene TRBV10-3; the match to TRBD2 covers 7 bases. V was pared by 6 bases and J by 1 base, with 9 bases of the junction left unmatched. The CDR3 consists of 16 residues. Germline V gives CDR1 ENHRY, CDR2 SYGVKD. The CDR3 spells CAIRGLGMGSYNEQFF. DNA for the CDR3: TGTGCCATCAGAGGACTAGGGATGGGGTCCTACAATGAGCAGTTCTTC.

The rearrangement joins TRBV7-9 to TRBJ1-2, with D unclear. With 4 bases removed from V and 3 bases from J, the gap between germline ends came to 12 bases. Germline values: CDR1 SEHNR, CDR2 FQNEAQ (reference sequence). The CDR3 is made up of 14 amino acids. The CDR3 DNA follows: TGTGCCAGCAGCTATGAGGTAGTTTACTATGGCTACACCTTC. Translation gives CASSYEVVYYGYTF. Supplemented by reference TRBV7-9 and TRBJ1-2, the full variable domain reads DTGVSQNPRHKITKRGQNVTFRCDPISEHNRLYWYRQTLGQGPEFLTYFQNEAQLEKSRLLSDRFSAERPKGSFSTLEIQRTEQGDSAMYLCASSYEVVYYGYTFGSGTRLTVV.

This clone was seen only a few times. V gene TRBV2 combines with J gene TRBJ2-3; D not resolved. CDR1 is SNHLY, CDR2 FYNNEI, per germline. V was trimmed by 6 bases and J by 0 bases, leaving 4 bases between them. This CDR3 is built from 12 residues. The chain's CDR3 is CASRLSTDTQYF. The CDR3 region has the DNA TGTGCCAGCAGACTAAGCACAGATACGCAGTATTTT. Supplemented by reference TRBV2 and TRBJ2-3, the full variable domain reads EPEVTQTPSHQVTQMGQEVILRCVPISNHLYFYWYRQILGQKVEFLVSFYNNEISEKSEIFDDQFSVERPDGSNFTLKIRSTKLEDSAMYFCASRLSTDTQYFGPGTRLTVL.

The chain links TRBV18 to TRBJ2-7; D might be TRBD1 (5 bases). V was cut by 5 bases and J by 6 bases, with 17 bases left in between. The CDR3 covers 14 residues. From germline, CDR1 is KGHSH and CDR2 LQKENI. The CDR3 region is CASSRGRVVGEQYF. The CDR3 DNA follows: TGTGCCAGCTCAAGGGGCAGGGTCGTGGGCGAGCAGTACTTC.

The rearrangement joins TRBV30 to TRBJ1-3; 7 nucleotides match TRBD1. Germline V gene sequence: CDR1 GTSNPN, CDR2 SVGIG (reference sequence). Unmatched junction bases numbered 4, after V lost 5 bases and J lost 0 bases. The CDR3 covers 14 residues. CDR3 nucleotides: TGTGCCTGGGGTACAGGGGCCTCTGGAAACACCATATATTTT. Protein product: CAWGTGASGNTIYF.

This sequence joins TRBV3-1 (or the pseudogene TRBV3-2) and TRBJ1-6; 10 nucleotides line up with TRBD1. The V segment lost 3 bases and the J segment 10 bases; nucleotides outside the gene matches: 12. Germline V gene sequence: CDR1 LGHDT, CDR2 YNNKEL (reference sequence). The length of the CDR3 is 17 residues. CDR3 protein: CASSQSELGTGDSPLHF. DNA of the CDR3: TGTGCCAGCAGCCAGTCTGAATTGGGGACAGGGGACTCACCCCTCCACTTT.

CDR3 nucleotides: TGCGCCAGCATCAGCGGGGCGGATTTGAACACTGAAGCTTTCTTT. It is translated as CASISGADLNTEAFF. V and J are TRBV5-1 and TRBJ1-1; a possible D gene is TRBD1 (5 bases). There are 15 residues in the CDR3. The ends were cut back, 6 bases at V and 0 bases at J, with 15 bases in the middle. Germline CDR1 reads SGHRS; CDR2 reads YFSETQ.

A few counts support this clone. CDR3 sequence (DNA): TGTGCCAGCACCTCGGAGGTCTCCTACGAGCAGTACTTC. This sequence encodes CASTSEVSYEQYF. This rearrangement joins TRBV7-9 to TRBJ2-7; maybe TRBD2 (5 bases). Germline V gene lookup returns CDR1 SEHNR and CDR2 FQNEAQ (reference sequence). This CDR3 spans 13 amino acids. The V end lost 7 bases, the J end lost 0 bases, and 10 bases lay between the germline ends.

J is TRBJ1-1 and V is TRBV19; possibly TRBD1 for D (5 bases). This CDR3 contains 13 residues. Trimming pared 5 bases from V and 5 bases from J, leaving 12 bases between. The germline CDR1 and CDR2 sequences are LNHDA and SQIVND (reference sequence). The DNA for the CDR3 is TGTGCCAGTAGTCCCCGGACAAGAACTGAAGCTTTCTTT. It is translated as CASSPRTRTEAFF.

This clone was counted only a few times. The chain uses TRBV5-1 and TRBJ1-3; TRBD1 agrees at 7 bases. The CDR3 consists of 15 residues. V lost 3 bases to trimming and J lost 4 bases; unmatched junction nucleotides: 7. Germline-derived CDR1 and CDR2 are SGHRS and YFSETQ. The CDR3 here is CASSSLQGLGNTIYF. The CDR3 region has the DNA TGCGCCAGCAGCTCGCTACAGGGGCTCGGAAACACCATATATTTT.

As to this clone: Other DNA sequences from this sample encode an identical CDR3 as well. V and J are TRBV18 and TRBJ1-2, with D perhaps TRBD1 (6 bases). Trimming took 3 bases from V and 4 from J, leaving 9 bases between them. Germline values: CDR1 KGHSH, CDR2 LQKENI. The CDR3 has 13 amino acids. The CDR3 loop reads CASSPTGLYGYTF. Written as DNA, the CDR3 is TGTGCCAGCTCACCGACAGGCCTCTATGGCTACACCTTC. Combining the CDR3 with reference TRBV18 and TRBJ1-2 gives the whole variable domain NAGVMQNPRHLVRRRGQEARLRCSPMKGHSHVYWYRQLPEEGLKFMVYLQKENIIDESGMPKERFSAEFPKEGPSILRIQQVVRGDSAAYFCASSPTGLYGYTFGSGTRLTVV.

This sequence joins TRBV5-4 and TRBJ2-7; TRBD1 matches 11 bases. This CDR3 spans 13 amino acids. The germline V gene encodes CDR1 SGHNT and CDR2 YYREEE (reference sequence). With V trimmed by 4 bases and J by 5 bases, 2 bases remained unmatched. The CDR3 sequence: CASSRTGGNEQYF. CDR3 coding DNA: TGTGCCAGCAGCCGGACAGGGGGCAACGAGCAGTACTTC.

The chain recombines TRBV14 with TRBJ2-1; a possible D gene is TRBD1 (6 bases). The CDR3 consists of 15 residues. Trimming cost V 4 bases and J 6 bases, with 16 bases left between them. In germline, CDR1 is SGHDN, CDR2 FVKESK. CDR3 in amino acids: CASSPPWQGLNEQFF. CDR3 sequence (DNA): TGTGCCAGCAGCCCACCCTGGCAGGGGCTCAATGAGCAGTTCTTC.

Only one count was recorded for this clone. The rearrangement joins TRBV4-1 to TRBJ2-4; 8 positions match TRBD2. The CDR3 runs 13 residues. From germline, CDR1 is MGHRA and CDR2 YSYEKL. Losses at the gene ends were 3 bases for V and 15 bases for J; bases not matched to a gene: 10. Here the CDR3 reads CASSQVPGGHRYF. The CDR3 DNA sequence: TGCGCCAGCAGCCAGGTCCCGGGGGGGCATCGGTACTTC.

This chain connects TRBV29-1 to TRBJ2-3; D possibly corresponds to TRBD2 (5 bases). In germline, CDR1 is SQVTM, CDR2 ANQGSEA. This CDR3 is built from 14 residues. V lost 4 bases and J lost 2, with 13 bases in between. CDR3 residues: CSVADSDLTDTQYF. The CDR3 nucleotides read TGCAGCGTTGCGGACTCTGATCTCACAGATACGCAGTATTTT.

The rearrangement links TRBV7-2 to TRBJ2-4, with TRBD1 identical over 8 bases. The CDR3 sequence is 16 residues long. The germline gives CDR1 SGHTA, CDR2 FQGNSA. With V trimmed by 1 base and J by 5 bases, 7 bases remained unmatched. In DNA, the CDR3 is TGTGCCAGCAGCTTAGGAGGGACAGGATGGGAAAACATTCAGTACTTC. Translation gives CASSLGGTGWENIQYF.

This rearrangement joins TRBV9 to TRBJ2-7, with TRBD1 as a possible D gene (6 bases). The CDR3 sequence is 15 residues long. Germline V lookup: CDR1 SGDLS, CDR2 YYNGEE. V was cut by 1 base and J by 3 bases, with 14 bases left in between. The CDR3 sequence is CASSVSDSPNYEQYF. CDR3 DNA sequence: TGTGCCAGCAGCGTATCGGACAGTCCCAACTACGAGCAGTACTTC.

DNA of the CDR3: TGTGCCAGCAGCCGGAGCGGGACTAGCGTTCAAGAGACCCAGTACTTC. Translating it yields CASSRSGTSVQETQYF. The genes are TRBV14 and TRBJ2-5, with 10 nucleotides matching TRBD2. J was trimmed by 2 bases and V by 4 bases; bases with no gene match: 7. The CDR3 totals 16 residues. CDR1 is SGHDN and CDR2 is FVKESK in the germline V gene.

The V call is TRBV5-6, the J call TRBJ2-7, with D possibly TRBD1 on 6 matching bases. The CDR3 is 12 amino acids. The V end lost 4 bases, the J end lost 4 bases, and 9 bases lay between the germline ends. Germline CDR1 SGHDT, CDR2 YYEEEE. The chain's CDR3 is CASSRDNYEQYF. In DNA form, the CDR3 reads TGTGCCAGCAGCCGGGACAATTACGAGCAGTACTTC.

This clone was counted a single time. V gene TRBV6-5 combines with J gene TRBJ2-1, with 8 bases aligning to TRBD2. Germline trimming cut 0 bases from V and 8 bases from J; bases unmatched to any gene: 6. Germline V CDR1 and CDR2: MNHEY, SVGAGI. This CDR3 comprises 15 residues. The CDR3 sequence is CASSYSRGGGYEQFF. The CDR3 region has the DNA TGTGCCAGCAGTTACTCACGGGGGGGCGGCTATGAGCAGTTCTTC.

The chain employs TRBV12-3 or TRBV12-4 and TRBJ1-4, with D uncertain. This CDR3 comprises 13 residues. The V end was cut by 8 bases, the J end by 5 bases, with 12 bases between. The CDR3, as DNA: TGTGCCAGCCGGCGGGGTATCAATGAAAAACTGTTTTTT. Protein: CASRRGINEKLFF.